Listed here are 4 T cell receptor beta chains from one sample, sequenced in a study of breast tumors, draining lymph nodes, adjacent tissues. Breast cancer patients provided tissue from their axillary draining lymph nodes. TCRdb reprocessed the multiplex PCR reads via MiXCR and lists one record per CDR3 protein. The sample records about 100,000 distinct CDR3 sequences, approximately 21% being singletons. Sequencing input: axillary lymph node tissue. The receptors stem from a female donor with breast cancer. Some clones in this sample may be carry-over from other donors' samples.

This clonotype was observed many times. The J gene is TRBJ1-4, the V gene TRBV7-8, with a tentative D call TRBD1 (5 bases). Looked up from germline, CDR1 is SGHVS and CDR2 is FQNEAQ. Deletions cut 5 bases from V and 4 bases from J, with 11 bases between. CDR3 length: 14 residues. CDR3 sequence reads: CASSGQADNEKLFF. The CDR3, as DNA: TGTGCCAGCAGCGGACAAGCGGATAATGAAAAACTGTTTTTT.

This clonotype was detected many times. One junction end disagrees with the germline gene, perhaps due to a read error. The V call is TRBV4-1, the J call TRBJ2-7, with D tentatively TRBD1 (6 bases). This CDR3 is built from 15 residues. Germline V gives CDR1 MGHRA, CDR2 YSYEKL. The CDR3 nucleotides read TGCGCCAGCAGCCAAGATACCTGGGGGCACTACGAGCAGCACTTC. Amino acid sequence: CASSQDTWGHYEQHF.

This rearrangement joins TRBV3-1 to TRBJ2-1, with D possibly TRBD2 on 6 matching bases. V was cut by 1 base and J by 8 bases, with 12 bases left in between. Looked up from germline, CDR1 is LGHDT and CDR2 is YNNKEL (reference sequence). The CDR3 runs 14 residues. This CDR3 is CASSQVLALDEQFF. The DNA of the CDR3 is TGTGCCAGCAGCCAAGTACTAGCACTAGATGAGCAGTTCTTC.

V usage is TRBV6-2 or TRBV6-3 and J usage is TRBJ2-2, with 10 bases lining up with TRBD2. The germline V gene encodes CDR1 MNHEY and CDR2 SVGEGT. The CDR3 is 15 amino acids. The J segment lost 5 bases and the V segment lost 3 bases, leaving 3 bases of the junction unmatched. The CDR3 sequence is CASSYLTSGTGELFF. In nucleotides, the CDR3 is TGTGCCAGCAGTTATTTGACTAGCGGGACCGGGGAGCTGTTTTTT.